Presented here are 20 T cell receptor beta chains from one specimen sequenced in a study of CD8 T cells in Susac syndrome. An input of roughly 0.5 to 1 ug of RNA was subjected to reverse transcription using random hexamers. TCRdb fed the immunoSEQ multiplex PCR reads into MiXCR, producing one record per CDR3 protein. Of about 80,000 distinct CDR3 sequences listed, about 96% are singletons. The sequenced sample consisted of CD8+ T cells from PBMCs. The receptor source for this set is a human donor with Susac syndrome.

Concerning this clonotype: The junction does not match germline at one end; this may be a read error. The genes are TRBV5-4 and TRBJ2-6; 7 bases are shared with TRBD1. In germline, CDR1 is SGHNT, CDR2 YYREEE (reference sequence). This CDR3 contains 16 residues. The CDR3 DNA reads TGTGCCAGCAGCAGGGACAGCCCCACTGGAGCCAACGTCCTGACTTTC. It specifies CASSRDSPTGANVLTF.

The rearrangement uses TRBV19 and TRBJ2-1, with TRBD1 as a possible D gene (5 bases). CDR1 and CDR2 from the germline V gene are LNHDA and SQIVND (reference sequence). Between the trimmed V and J ends, which lost 6 bases and 3 bases, there was a span of 9 bases. The CDR3 is 13 residues long. The CDR3: CASSTGRYNEQFF. The CDR3 DNA reads as TGTGCCAGTAGCACAGGACGCTACAATGAGCAGTTCTTC.

This clonotype was seen only once. The rearrangement joins TRBV29-1 to TRBJ1-1, with D unclear. The CDR3 length is 13 residues. The ends were cut back, 6 bases at V and 7 bases at J, with 18 bases in the middle. Germline values: CDR1 SQVTM, CDR2 ANQGSEA. CDR3 sequence reads: CSVPLLFFFEAFF. The CDR3 DNA follows: TGCAGCGTACCACTCTTATTTTTCTTTGAAGCTTTCTTT.

Comment on this clonotype: The junction differs from germline at one of its ends, possibly a read error. J is TRBJ1-2 and V is TRBV12-3 or TRBV12-4; TRBD1 is a possible D gene (5 bases). The CDR3 contains 12 residues. This CDR3 reads CASSFRQGDALF. The CDR3, as DNA: TGTGCCAGCAGTTTTCGTCAGGGTGACGCCCTATTC.

The chain links TRBV28 to TRBJ2-3; 9 nucleotides align to TRBD2. Looked up from germline, CDR1 is MDHEN and CDR2 is SYDVKM. J gave up 4 bases and V 5 bases, and 13 bases lay outside the gene matches. The CDR3 consists of 17 residues. The CDR3 DNA reads as TGTGCCAGCAGTCTCCTCGGTCAAGCGGGAGGCCCAGATACGCAGTATTTT. This sequence encodes CASSLLGQAGGPDTQYF.

The V call is TRBV20-1, the J call TRBJ1-2, with TRBD1 as a possible D gene (5 bases). The CDR3 is 18 residues long. The germline CDR1 and CDR2 sequences are DFQATT and SNEGSKA (reference sequence). This CDR3 is CRETFDRITPEANYGYTF. CDR3 nucleotides: TGCAGGGAGACCTTCGACAGAATAACTCCCGAAGCTAACTATGGCTACACCTTC.

V is TRBV5-6 and J is TRBJ2-1; D may match TRBD1 or TRBD2 (5 bases each). The V end was cut by 4 bases, the J end by 6 bases, with 11 bases between. The CDR3 has 13 amino acids. Germline CDR1 and CDR2: SGHDT and YYEEEE. The CDR3 loop reads CASSQGRSNEQFF. The CDR3 DNA sequence: TGTGCCAGCAGCCAGGGACGGAGCAATGAGCAGTTCTTC.

This chain links TRBV5-1 with TRBJ2-7; maybe TRBD2 (5 bases). Germline V lookup: CDR1 SGHRS, CDR2 YFSETQ. Trimming stripped 1 base from V and 7 bases from J, with 12 bases between. CDR3 length: 13 residues. The CDR3 loop is CASSLSSPGEQYF. CDR3 nucleotide sequence: TGCGCCAGCAGCTTGAGCAGTCCGGGAGAGCAGTACTTC.

The rearrangement uses TRBV2 and TRBJ2-5; D is ambiguous. Germline loops: CDR1 SNHLY, CDR2 FYNNEI. The CDR3 consists of 12 residues. V was shortened by 2 bases and J by 4 bases, with 5 bases between the two germline ends. The CDR3: CASSELGETQYF. For the CDR3, the DNA is TGTGCCAGCAGTGAACTGGGAGAGACCCAGTACTTC.

The genes are TRBV6-5 and TRBJ1-1; D is ambiguous. This CDR3 comprises 16 residues. Trimming shortened V by 0 bases and J by 3 bases, and 14 bases separated the two germline ends. Looked up from germline, CDR1 is MNHEY and CDR2 is SVGAGI. This chain's CDR3 is CASSYSGLLDDTEAFF. The CDR3 bases are TGTGCCAGCAGTTACTCCGGCCTCCTGGACGACACTGAAGCTTTCTTT.

The chain recombines TRBV23-1 with TRBJ2-3, with 12 bases matching TRBD1. TRBV23-1 is placed among ORFs of uncertain function. Losses at the gene ends were 4 bases for V and 2 bases for J; bases not matched to a gene: 4. The CDR3 is 16 residues long. The CDR3 is CASSRDRGRPTDTQYF. Here the CDR3 DNA reads TGCGCCAGCAGTCGGGACAGGGGGCGGCCCACAGATACGCAGTATTTT.

The chain joins TRBV7-9 to TRBJ2-5, with D perhaps TRBD2 (6 bases). The V end lost 7 bases, the J end lost 2 bases, and 11 bases lay between the germline ends. Germline V gene sequence: CDR1 SEHNR, CDR2 FQNEAQ (reference sequence). The CDR3 is 13 amino acids. The CDR3 DNA reads TGTGCCAGCACGTGGAGCGGGCAAGAGACCCAGTACTTC. This encodes CASTWSGQETQYF.

Concerning this clonotype itself: One junction end does not reproduce the germline sequence, and a read error may be involved. The chain joins TRBV20-1 to TRBJ2-1; D might be TRBD1 or TRBD2, each matching 5 bases. The CDR3 is 13 amino acids. CDR1 and CDR2 from the germline V gene are DFQATT and SNEGSKA (reference sequence). CDR3 residues: CSARGAPYNEQFF. The DNA of the CDR3 is TGCAGTGCCAGAGGGGCCCCCTACAATGAGCAGTTCTTC.

The chain employs TRBV6-6 and TRBJ2-7, with 8 bases identical to TRBD1. V shed 8 bases and J 5 bases; nucleotides not matched to a gene: 11. Germline V lookup: CDR1 MNHNY, CDR2 SVGAGI (reference sequence). The CDR3 has 14 amino acids. CDR3 in amino acids: CASGYTGGIDEQYV. CDR3 in DNA: TGTGCCAGCGGCTATACAGGGGGGATAGACGAGCAGTACGTC.

This clonotype showed up just once. The chain recombines TRBV5-6 with TRBJ1-1, with D perhaps TRBD1 (6 bases). The V gene's germline CDR1 is SGHDT and CDR2 YYEEEE. V lost 4 bases to trimming and J lost 0 bases, with 10 bases between them. The CDR3 spans 14 residues. CDR3 nucleotides: TGTGCCAGCAGCGAAGGACAGTTGAACACTGAAGCTTTCTTT. It translates to CASSEGQLNTEAFF.

This clonotype was observed once. The chain joins TRBV19 to TRBJ2-6; no definite D call. The germline V and J ends were trimmed by 3 bases and 0 bases, with 6 bases remaining between them. The CDR3 spans 15 residues. Germline-derived CDR1 and CDR2 are LNHDA and SQIVND (reference sequence). The CDR3 DNA reads as TGTGCCAGTAGTATTGTGCTCTCTGGGGCCAACGTCCTGACTTTC. This encodes CASSIVLSGANVLTF.

The V and J genes are TRBV5-5 and TRBJ2-7; possibly TRBD2 for D (5 bases). The CDR3 is made up of 15 amino acids. The germline V gene encodes CDR1 SGHKS and CDR2 YYEKEE (reference sequence). Trimming pared 4 bases from V and 3 bases from J, leaving 17 bases between. The CDR3, as DNA: TGTGCCAGCAGCCCGGAAGTACCGAGGGACTACGAGCAGTACGTC. This codes for CASSPEVPRDYEQYV.

The gene calls are TRBV28 and TRBJ2-1; a weak D match, TRBD2 (7 bases). There are 11 residues in the CDR3. Germline loops: CDR1 MDHEN, CDR2 SYDVKM. Trimming left V 4 bases short and J 12 bases short, with 10 bases between. The CDR3 DNA follows: TGTGCCAGCAGTTGGGGGGGGCGGCAGTTCTTC. Protein: CASSWGGRQFF.

The gene calls are TRBV4-1 and TRBJ2-7; 10 bases match TRBD2. Germline V gene lookup returns CDR1 MGHRA and CDR2 YSYEKL. V lost 1 base, J lost 5 bases, and 5 bases stayed unmatched. This CDR3 contains 15 residues. The DNA of the CDR3 is TGCGCCAGCAGCCAAGTAGCGGGGGGCTGGGACGAGCAGTACGTC. The encoded protein is CASSQVAGGWDEQYV.

The chain uses TRBV20-1 and TRBJ2-7; D ambiguous. The germline V gene encodes CDR1 DFQATT and CDR2 SNEGSKA (reference sequence). Deletions cut 5 bases from V and 3 bases from J, with 14 bases between. The CDR3 has 13 amino acids. CDR3 amino acids: CSAVRSPDYEQYF. CDR3 bases: TGCAGTGCTGTCAGGTCCCCGGACTACGAGCAGTACTTC.